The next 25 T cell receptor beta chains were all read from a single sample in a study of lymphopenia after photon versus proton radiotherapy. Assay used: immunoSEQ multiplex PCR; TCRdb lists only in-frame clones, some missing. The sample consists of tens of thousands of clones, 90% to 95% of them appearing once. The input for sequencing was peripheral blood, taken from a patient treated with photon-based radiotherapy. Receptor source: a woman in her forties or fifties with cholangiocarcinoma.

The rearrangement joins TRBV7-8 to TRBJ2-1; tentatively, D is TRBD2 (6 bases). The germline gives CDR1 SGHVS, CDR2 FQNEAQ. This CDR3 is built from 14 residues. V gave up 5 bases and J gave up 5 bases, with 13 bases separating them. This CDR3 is CASSIRGLHNEQFF. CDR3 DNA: TGTGCCAGCAGCATCCGGGGACTTCACAATGAGCAGTTCTTC. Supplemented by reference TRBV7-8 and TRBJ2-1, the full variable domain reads GAGVSQSPRYKVAKRGQDVALRCDPISGHVSLFWYQQALGQGPEFLTYFQNEAQLDKSGLPSDRFFAERPEGSVSTLKIQRTQQEDSAVYLCASSIRGLHNEQFFGPGTRLTVL.

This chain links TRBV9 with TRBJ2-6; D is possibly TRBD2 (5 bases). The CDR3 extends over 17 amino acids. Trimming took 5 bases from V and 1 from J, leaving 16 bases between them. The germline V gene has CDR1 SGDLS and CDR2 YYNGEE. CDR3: CASSTQIGLSGANVLTF. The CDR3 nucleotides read TGTGCCAGCAGTACACAAATCGGACTTTCTGGGGCCAACGTCCTGACTTTC.

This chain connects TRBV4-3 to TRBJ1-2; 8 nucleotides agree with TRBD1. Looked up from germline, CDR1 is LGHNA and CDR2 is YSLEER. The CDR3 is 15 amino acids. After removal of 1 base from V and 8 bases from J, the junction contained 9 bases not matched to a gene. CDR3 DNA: TGCGCCAGCAGCCAAGGGTCACAGGGGGAGGAGGGCTACACCTTC. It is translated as CASSQGSQGEEGYTF.

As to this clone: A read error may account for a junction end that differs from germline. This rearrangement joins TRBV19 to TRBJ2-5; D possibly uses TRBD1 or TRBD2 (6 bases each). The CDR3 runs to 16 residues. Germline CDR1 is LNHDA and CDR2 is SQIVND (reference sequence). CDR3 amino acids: CATTDPRGDGREAQYF. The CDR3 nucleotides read TGTGCCACCACTGATCCTAGGGGGGATGGAAGAGAGGCCCAGTACTTC.

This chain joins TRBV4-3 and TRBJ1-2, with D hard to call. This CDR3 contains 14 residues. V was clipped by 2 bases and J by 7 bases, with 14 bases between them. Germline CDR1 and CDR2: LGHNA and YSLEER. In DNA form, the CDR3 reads TGCGCCAGCAGCCAATTAATGGTAGGCCCTGGCTACACCTTC. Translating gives CASSQLMVGPGYTF.

The CDR3 nucleotides read TGTGCCAGCAGCGACAGGGTAGCTGGCTACACCTTC. This translates into CASSDRVAGYTF. This chain links TRBV6-5 with TRBJ1-2; 7 nucleotides match TRBD1. CDR3 size: 12 residues. The J segment lost 7 bases and the V segment lost 6 bases, leaving 5 bases of the junction unmatched. Germline loops: CDR1 MNHEY, CDR2 SVGAGI.

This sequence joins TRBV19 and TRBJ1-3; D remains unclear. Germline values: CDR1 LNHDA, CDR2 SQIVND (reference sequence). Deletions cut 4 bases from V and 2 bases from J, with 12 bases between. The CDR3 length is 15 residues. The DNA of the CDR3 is TGTGCCAGTAGTACCCGGCGACACACTGGAAACACCATATATTTT. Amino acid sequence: CASSTRRHTGNTIYF.

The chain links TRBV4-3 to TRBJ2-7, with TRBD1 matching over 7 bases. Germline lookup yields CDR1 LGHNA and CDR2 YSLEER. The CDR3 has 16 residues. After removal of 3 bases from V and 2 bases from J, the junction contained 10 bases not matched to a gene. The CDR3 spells CASSQAPWDRAYEQYF. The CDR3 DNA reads TGCGCCAGCAGCCAGGCCCCTTGGGACAGAGCCTACGAGCAGTACTTC.

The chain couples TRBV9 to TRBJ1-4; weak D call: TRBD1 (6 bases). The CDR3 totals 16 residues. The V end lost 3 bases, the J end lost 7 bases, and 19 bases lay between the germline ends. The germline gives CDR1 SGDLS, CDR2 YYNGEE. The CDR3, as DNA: TGTGCCAGCAGCGGGCCCACCGGGGGGGGCGGTGAAAAACTGTTTTTT. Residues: CASSGPTGGGGEKLFF. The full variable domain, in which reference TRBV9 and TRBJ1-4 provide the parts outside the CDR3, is DSGVTQTPKHLITATGQRVTLRCSPRSGDLSVYWYQQSLDQGLQFLIQYYNGEERAKGNILERFSAQQFPDLHSELNLSSLELGDSALYFCASSGPTGGGGEKLFFGSGTQLSVL.

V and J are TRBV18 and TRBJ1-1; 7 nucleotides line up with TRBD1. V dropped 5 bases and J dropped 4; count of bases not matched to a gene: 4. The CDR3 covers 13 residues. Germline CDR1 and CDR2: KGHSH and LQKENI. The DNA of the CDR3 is TGTGCCAGCTCATTAGGGACAGTCACTGAAGCTTTCTTT. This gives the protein CASSLGTVTEAFF.

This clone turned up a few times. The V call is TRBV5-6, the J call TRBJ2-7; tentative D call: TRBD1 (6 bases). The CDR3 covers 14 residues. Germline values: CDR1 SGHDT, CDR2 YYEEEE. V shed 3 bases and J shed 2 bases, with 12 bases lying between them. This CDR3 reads CASSYGQSTYEQYF. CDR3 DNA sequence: TGTGCCAGCAGCTATGGACAGTCCACCTACGAGCAGTACTTC.

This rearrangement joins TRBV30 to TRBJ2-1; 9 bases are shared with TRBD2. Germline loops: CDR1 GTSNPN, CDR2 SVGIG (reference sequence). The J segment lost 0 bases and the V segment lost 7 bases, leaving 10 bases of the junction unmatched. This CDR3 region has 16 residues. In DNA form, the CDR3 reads TGTGCCTTTAGGCTAGCGGGGCTTAGCTCCTACAATGAGCAGTTCTTC. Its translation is CAFRLAGLSSYNEQFF.

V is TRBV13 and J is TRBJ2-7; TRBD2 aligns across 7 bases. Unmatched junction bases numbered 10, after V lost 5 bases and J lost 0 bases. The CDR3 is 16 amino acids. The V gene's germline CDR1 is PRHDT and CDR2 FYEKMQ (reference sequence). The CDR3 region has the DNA TGTGCCAGCAGCGGTAACCGGGAGGATCTCTCCTACGAGCAGTACTTC. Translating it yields CASSGNREDLSYEQYF.

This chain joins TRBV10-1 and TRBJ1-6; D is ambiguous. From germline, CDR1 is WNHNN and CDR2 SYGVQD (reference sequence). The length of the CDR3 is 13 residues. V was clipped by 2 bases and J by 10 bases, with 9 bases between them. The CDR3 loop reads CASSEAPLSPLHF. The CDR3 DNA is TGCGCCAGCAGTGAGGCCCCATTATCACCCCTCCACTTT.

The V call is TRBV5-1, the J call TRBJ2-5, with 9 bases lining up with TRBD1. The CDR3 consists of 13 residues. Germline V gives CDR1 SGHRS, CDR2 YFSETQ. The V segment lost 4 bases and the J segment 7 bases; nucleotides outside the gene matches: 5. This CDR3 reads CASSAGTGWTQYF. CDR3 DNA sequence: TGCGCCAGCAGCGCTGGGACAGGGTGGACCCAGTACTTC. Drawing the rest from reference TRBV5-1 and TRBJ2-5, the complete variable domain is KAGVTQTPRYLIKTRGQQVTLSCSPISGHRSVSWYQQTPGQGLQFLFEYFSETQRNKGNFPGRFSGRQFSNSRSEMNVSTLELGDSALYLCASSAGTGWTQYFGPGTRLLVL.

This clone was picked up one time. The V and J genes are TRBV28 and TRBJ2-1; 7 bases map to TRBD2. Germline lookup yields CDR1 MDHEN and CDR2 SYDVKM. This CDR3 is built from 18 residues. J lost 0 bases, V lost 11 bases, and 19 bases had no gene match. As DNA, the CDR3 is TGTGCCCGCCCTTCCGGGGGGACTAAAAGGAGCTCCTACAATGAGCAGTTCTTC. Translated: CARPSGGTKRSSYNEQFF.

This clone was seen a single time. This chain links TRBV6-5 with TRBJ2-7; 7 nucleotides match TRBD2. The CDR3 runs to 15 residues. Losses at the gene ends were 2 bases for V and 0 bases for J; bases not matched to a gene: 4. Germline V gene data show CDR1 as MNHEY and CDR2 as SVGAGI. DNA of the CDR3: TGTGCCAGCAGTTACGCGGGGGTGAGCTCCTACGAGCAGTACTTC. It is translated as CASSYAGVSSYEQYF.

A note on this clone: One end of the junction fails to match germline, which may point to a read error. In DNA form, the CDR3 reads TGCGCCAACAGCGTGGGACAGGGGGCGGACGGCTACACCTTC. Protein: CANSVGQGADGYTF. The chain combines TRBV5-1 with TRBJ1-2, with 12 bases that match TRBD1. Germline V lookup: CDR1 SGHRS, CDR2 YFSETQ. CDR3 size: 14 residues.

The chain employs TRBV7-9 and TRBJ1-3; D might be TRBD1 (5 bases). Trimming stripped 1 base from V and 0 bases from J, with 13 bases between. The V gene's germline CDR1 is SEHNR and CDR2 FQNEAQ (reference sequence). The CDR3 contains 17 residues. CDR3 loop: CASSLGYGASSGNTIYF. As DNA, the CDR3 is TGTGCCAGCAGCTTAGGATACGGGGCGAGCTCTGGAAACACCATATATTTT.

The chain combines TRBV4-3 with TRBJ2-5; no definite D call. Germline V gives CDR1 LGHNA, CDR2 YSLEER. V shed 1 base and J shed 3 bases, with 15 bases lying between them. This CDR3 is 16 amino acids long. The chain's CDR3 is CASSQAEGRWEETQYF. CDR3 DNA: TGCGCCAGCAGCCAAGCCGAAGGCAGGTGGGAAGAGACCCAGTACTTC.

This CDR3 reads CASSEGGQGGHEQYF. The CDR3 region has the DNA TGTGCCAGCAGTGAGGGTGGGCAGGGGGGCCACGAGCAGTACTTC. V gene TRBV2 combines with J gene TRBJ2-7; D possibly corresponds to TRBD1 (7 bases). CDR1 is SNHLY, CDR2 FYNNEI, per germline. V lost 3 bases and J lost 5, with 17 bases in between. This CDR3 has 15 amino acids.

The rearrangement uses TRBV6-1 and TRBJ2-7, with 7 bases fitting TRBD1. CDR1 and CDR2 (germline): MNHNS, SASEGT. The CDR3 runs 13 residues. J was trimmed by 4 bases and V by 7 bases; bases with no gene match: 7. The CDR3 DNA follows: TGTGCCAGCAACGTTCAGGGGGATTACGAGCAGTACTTC. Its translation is CASNVQGDYEQYF.

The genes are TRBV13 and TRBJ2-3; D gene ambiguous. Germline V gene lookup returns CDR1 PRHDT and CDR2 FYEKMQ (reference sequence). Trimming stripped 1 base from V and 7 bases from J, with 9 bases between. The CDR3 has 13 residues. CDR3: CASSLDVAHTQYF. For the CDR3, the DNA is TGTGCCAGCAGCTTAGACGTCGCGCATACGCAGTATTTT.

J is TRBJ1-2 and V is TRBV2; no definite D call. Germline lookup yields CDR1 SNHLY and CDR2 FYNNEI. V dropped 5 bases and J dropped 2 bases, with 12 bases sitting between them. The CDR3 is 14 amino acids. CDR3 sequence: CASSNGRKNYGYTF. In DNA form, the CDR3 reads TGTGCCAGCAGTAACGGACGGAAGAACTATGGCTACACCTTC. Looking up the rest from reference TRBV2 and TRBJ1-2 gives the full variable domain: EPEVTQTPSHQVTQMGQEVILRCVPISNHLYFYWYRQILGQKVEFLVSFYNNEISEKSEIFDDQFSVERPDGSNFTLKIRSTKLEDSAMYFCASSNGRKNYGYTFGSGTRLTVV.

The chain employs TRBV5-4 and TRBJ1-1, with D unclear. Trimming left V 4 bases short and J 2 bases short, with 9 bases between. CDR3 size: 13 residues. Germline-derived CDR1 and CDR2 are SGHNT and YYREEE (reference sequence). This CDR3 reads CASSQTVNTEAFF. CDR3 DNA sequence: TGTGCCAGCAGCCAAACAGTTAACACTGAAGCTTTCTTT. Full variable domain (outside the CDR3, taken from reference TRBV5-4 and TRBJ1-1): ETGVTQSPTHLIKTRGQQVTLRCSSQSGHNTVSWYQQALGQGPQFIFQYYREEENGRGNFPPRFSGLQFPNYSSELNVNALELDDSALYLCASSQTVNTEAFFGQGTRLTVV.